Presented here are 6 T cell receptor beta chains from one specimen sequenced in a study of identifying expanded T cells in peripheral blood. Method: immunoSEQ multiplex PCR; TCRdb's copy keeps in-frame clones and lacks some. The sample has about 100,000 clones; over 70% are singletons. Sequencing used blood. The receptors shown here come from a person aged 18-70 years in good health.

The chain recombines TRBV7-3 with TRBJ2-1; D might be TRBD1 (8 bases). This CDR3 has 15 residues. The V end was cut by 5 bases, the J end by 6 bases, with 17 bases between. Germline loops: CDR1 SGHTA, CDR2 FQGTGA. The CDR3 loop reads CASSLQGGPGNEQFF. For the CDR3, the DNA is TGTGCCAGCAGCCTACAGGGGGGGCCTGGCAATGAGCAGTTCTTC.

V usage is TRBV5-1 and J usage is TRBJ1-1; the D gene is possibly TRBD1 (5 bases). The CDR3 consists of 14 residues. The V and J ends lost 4 bases and 1 base respectively, with 11 bases between them. CDR1 is SGHRS, CDR2 YFSETQ, per germline. The CDR3 region is CASSLDTGNTEAFF. The CDR3 DNA is TGCGCCAGCAGCCTGGACACGGGGAACACTGAAGCTTTCTTT.

The chain uses TRBV25-1 and TRBJ2-7, with D possibly being TRBD1 (7 bases). Trimming took 6 bases from V and 0 from J, leaving 12 bases between them. The germline CDR1 and CDR2 sequences are MGHDK and SYGVNS. The CDR3 runs 14 residues. The CDR3 loop reads CASRAGGFSYEQYF. The CDR3 bases are TGTGCCAGCAGGGCAGGGGGGTTCTCCTACGAGCAGTACTTC.

A word on this clone: At the DNA level, this CDR3 is encoded by other sequences in the same sample as well. This chain joins TRBV7-6 and TRBJ1-2; a possible D gene is TRBD1 (5 bases). The CDR3 contains 15 residues. Trimming stripped 1 base from V and 6 bases from J, with 15 bases between. CDR1 SGHVS and CDR2 FNYEAQ come from the germline V gene. The CDR3 loop is CASSLEAGQLNGYTF. In nucleotides, the CDR3 is TGTGCCAGCAGCTTAGAAGCGGGGCAGCTTAATGGCTACACCTTC.

The chain employs TRBV4-1 and TRBJ2-7; TRBD2 matches 10 bases. The ends lost 3 bases at V and 4 bases at J; junction bases unmatched: 6. Germline V gene data show CDR1 as MGHRA and CDR2 as YSYEKL. This CDR3 has 15 residues. The CDR3 bases are TGCGCCAGCAGCCACCTAGCGGGAGACCTTTACGAGCAGTACTTC. This gives the protein CASSHLAGDLYEQYF.

About this clone: The junction departs from germline at one end; a sequencing error may be responsible. For the CDR3, the DNA is TGTGCCATGCTGGATAGGTCCCGCGTCTTC. Translating it yields CAMLDRSRVF. The V call is TRBV2, the J call TRBJ2-1; D remains ambiguous. The CDR3 totals 10 residues. CDR1 SNHLY and CDR2 FYNNEI come from the germline V gene.